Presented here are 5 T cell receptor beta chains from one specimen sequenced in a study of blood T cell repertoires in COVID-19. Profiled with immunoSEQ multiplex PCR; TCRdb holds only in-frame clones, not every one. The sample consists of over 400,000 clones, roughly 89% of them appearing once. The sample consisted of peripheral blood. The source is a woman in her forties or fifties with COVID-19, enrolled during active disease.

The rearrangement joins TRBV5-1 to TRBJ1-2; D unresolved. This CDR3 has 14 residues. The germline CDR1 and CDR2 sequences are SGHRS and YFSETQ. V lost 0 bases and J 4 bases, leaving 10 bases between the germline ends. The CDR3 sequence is CASSLEADIYGYTF. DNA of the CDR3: TGCGCCAGCAGCTTGGAGGCAGACATCTATGGCTACACCTTC.

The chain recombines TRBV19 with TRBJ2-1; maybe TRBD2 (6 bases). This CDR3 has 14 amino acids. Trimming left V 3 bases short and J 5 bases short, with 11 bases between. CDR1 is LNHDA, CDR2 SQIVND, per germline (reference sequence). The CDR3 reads CASSIQRVNNEQFF. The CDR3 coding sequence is TGTGCCAGTAGTATTCAGCGGGTGAACAATGAGCAGTTCTTC.

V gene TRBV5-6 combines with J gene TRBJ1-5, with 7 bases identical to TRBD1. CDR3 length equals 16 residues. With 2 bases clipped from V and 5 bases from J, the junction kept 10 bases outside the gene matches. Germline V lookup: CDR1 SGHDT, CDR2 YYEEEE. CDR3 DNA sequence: TGTGCCAGCAGCTTAAGGGGACAGAAGATAGATCAGCCCCAGCATTTT. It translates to CASSLRGQKIDQPQHF.

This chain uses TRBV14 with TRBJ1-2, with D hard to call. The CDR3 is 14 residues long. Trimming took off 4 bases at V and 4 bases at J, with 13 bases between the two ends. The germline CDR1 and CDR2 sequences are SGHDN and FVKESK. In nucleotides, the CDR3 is TGTGCCAGCAGCCTTTTGACATTTAGCTATGGCTACACCTTC. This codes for CASSLLTFSYGYTF. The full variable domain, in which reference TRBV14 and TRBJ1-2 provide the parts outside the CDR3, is EAGVTQFPSHSVIEKGQTVTLRCDPISGHDNLYWYRRVMGKEIKFLLHFVKESKQDESGMPNNRFLAERTGGTYSTLKVQPAELEDSGVYFCASSLLTFSYGYTFGSGTRLTVV.

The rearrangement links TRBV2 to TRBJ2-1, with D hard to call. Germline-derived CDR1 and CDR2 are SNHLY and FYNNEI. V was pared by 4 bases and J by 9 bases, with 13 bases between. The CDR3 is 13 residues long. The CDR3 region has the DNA TGTGCCAGCAGTGTATCCCGAGGAGCTGAGCAGTTCTTC. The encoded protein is CASSVSRGAEQFF.